The 25 T cell receptor beta chains in this list originate from one sample, sequenced in a study of glioma-infiltrating T cells after dendritic cell vaccination. Profiled with immunoSEQ multiplex PCR; TCRdb holds only in-frame clones, not every one. The top ten hold roughly 2.1% of the sample, which has over 80,000 clones, roughly four fifths seen once. Time point noted: after dendritic cell vaccination, including at tumor progression/relapse. The source material was blood, sampled after dendritic cell vaccination. Every receptor here comes from a human donor with glioblastoma.

The chain carries TRBV7-8 and TRBJ2-4; the match to TRBD2 covers 13 bases. Looked up from germline, CDR1 is SGHVS and CDR2 is FQNEAQ. With 1 base clipped from V and 1 base from J, the junction kept 13 bases outside the gene matches. This CDR3 is 21 amino acids long. The CDR3 DNA sequence: TGTGCCAGCAGCTTAGATATTCCCGGGACTAGCGGGACTAGGGCCAAAAACATTCAGTACTTC. It encodes CASSLDIPGTSGTRAKNIQYF.

The V gene is TRBV6-1, the J gene TRBJ1-1; 7 positions match TRBD1. The CDR3 loop spans 14 amino acids. CDR1 and CDR2 from the germline V gene are MNHNS and SASEGT. The trim removed 3 bases at V and 1 base at J, leaving 2 bases unmatched. The CDR3 coding sequence is TGTGCCAGCAGTGAGAACAGGGGGAACACTGAAGCTTTCTTT. Translated: CASSENRGNTEAFF.

There are many counts of this clone. J is TRBJ1-1 and V is TRBV19, with 8 bases matching TRBD1. Germline V gene data show CDR1 as LNHDA and CDR2 as SQIVND (reference sequence). The CDR3 spans 13 residues. Trimming cost V 7 bases and J 1 base; bases outside gene matches: 2. The CDR3 coding sequence is TGTGCCAGTAACGGACAGGGGAACACTGAAGCTTTCTTT. Translated, it gives CASNGQGNTEAFF.

This clone was observed a handful of times. The V call is TRBV10-3, the J call TRBJ2-1; the D gene is possibly TRBD1 (5 bases). The CDR3 extends over 15 amino acids. Trimming removed 3 bases from V and 4 bases from J, with 13 bases in between. Germline V gene data show CDR1 as ENHRY and CDR2 as SYGVKD. The DNA for the CDR3 is TGTGCCATCAGTGATTCCAGGGCCAGATACAATGAGCAGTTCTTC. Its protein is CAISDSRARYNEQFF.

The rearrangement joins TRBV6-1 to TRBJ1-5, with D maybe TRBD1 (5 bases). V lost 3 bases to trimming and J lost 1 base, with 13 bases between them. The CDR3 has 16 residues. Germline assignment: CDR1 MNHNS and CDR2 SASEGT. DNA of the CDR3: TGTGCCAGCAGTGATCACGCGGACATCAGCAATCAGCCCCAGCATTTT. Its protein product is CASSDHADISNQPQHF.

V and J are TRBV6-6 and TRBJ1-5; weak D call: TRBD1 (6 bases). This CDR3 is 15 amino acids long. Germline CDR1 MNHNY, CDR2 SVGAGI (reference sequence). Trimming took 7 bases from V and 0 from J, leaving 13 bases between them. Here the CDR3 DNA reads TGTGCCAGCACCAGGACAGATTATAGCAATCAGCCCCAGCATTTT. It encodes CASTRTDYSNQPQHF.

This chain connects TRBV5-1 to TRBJ2-4; 13 nucleotides agree with TRBD2. CDR3 length: 14 residues. J gave up 5 bases and V 6 bases, and 2 bases lay outside the gene matches. Germline CDR1 reads SGHRS; CDR2 reads YFSETQ. The CDR3 here is CASTTSGGENIQYF. The CDR3 region has the DNA TGCGCCAGCACCACTAGCGGGGGGGAAAACATTCAGTACTTC. The whole variable domain, remainder taken from reference TRBV5-1 and TRBJ2-4, is KAGVTQTPRYLIKTRGQQVTLSCSPISGHRSVSWYQQTPGQGLQFLFEYFSETQRNKGNFPGRFSGRQFSNSRSEMNVSTLELGDSALYLCASTTSGGENIQYFGAGTRLSVL.

The chain employs TRBV6-5 and TRBJ2-7; 8 nucleotides agree with TRBD1. This CDR3 is 14 amino acids long. CDR1 is MNHEY, CDR2 SVGAGI, per germline. V was pared by 6 bases and J by 2 bases, with 6 bases of the junction left unmatched. CDR3 bases: TGTGCCAGCAGAAAGACAGGGGAAACCTACGAGCAGTACTTC. Protein sequence: CASRKTGETYEQYF.

The rearrangement uses TRBV6-5 and TRBJ2-1; 10 nucleotides agree with TRBD2. Trimming cost V 4 bases and J 6 bases; bases outside gene matches: 6. CDR1 and CDR2 from the germline V gene are MNHEY and SVGAGI. The CDR3 covers 15 residues. The CDR3, as DNA: TGTGCCAGCAGTTTGTCTAGCGGGAGTACCAATGAGCAGTTCTTC. Its protein is CASSLSSGSTNEQFF.

This clone occurred once. V usage is TRBV9 and J usage is TRBJ1-2; D may be TRBD1 (6 bases). Trimming stripped 7 bases from V and 8 bases from J, with 9 bases between. The CDR3 loop spans 10 amino acids. Germline CDR1 SGDLS, CDR2 YYNGEE. The CDR3 here is CASYGGGYTF. The DNA for the CDR3 is TGTGCCAGCTATGGGGGCGGCTACACCTTC.

The CDR3 loop reads CASSLARGTSYNEQFF. For the CDR3, the DNA is TGTGCCAGCAGCTTGGCTCGCGGGACCTCCTACAATGAGCAGTTCTTC. The chain uses TRBV5-4 and TRBJ2-1, with D perhaps matching TRBD2 (6 bases). The CDR3 loop spans 16 amino acids. From germline, CDR1 is SGHNT and CDR2 YYREEE (reference sequence). The germline V and J ends were trimmed by 0 bases and 0 bases, with 10 bases remaining between them.

The chain links TRBV18 to TRBJ2-5; 7 bases match TRBD1. V dropped 2 bases and J dropped 6; count of bases not matched to a gene: 9. This CDR3 is built from 15 residues. Looked up from germline, CDR1 is KGHSH and CDR2 is LQKENI. CDR3 protein: CASSPATGMSKTQYF. The CDR3 DNA is TGTGCCAGCTCACCAGCGACAGGGATGAGCAAGACCCAGTACTTC. Using reference TRBV18 and TRBJ2-5 for the parts outside the CDR3, the full variable domain is NAGVMQNPRHLVRRRGQEARLRCSPMKGHSHVYWYRQLPEEGLKFMVYLQKENIIDESGMPKERFSAEFPKEGPSILRIQQVVRGDSAAYFCASSPATGMSKTQYFGPGTRLLVL.

V and J are TRBV11-2 and TRBJ1-1, with D tentatively TRBD1 (5 bases). The germline V gene encodes CDR1 SGHAT and CDR2 FQNNGV. V was shortened by 0 bases and J by 4 bases, with 9 bases between the two germline ends. The CDR3 covers 14 residues. The CDR3 here is CASSLEQGLTEAFF. Here the CDR3 DNA reads TGTGCCAGCAGCTTAGAGCAGGGCCTCACTGAAGCTTTCTTT.

V gene TRBV6-1 combines with J gene TRBJ2-4; TRBD2 matches 8 bases. This CDR3 comprises 15 residues. The V gene end was trimmed by 7 bases and the J gene end by 3 bases; junction bases not matched to a gene: 8. CDR1 and CDR2 (germline): MNHNS, SASEGT. The CDR3 region has the DNA TGTGCCAGCACCGGGGGGGGGACGAGCAAAAACATTCAGTACTTC. Protein sequence: CASTGGGTSKNIQYF.

The V gene is TRBV4-1, the J gene TRBJ2-1, with 7 nucleotides matching TRBD1. With V trimmed by 1 base and J by 6 bases, 6 bases remained unmatched. This CDR3 spans 15 amino acids. Germline CDR1 is MGHRA and CDR2 is YSYEKL. The CDR3 protein is CASSQADRRVNEQFF. The CDR3 coding sequence is TGCGCCAGCAGCCAAGCGGACAGGAGAGTCAATGAGCAGTTCTTC.

This clone appeared many times. The chain links TRBV7-9 to TRBJ2-7, with TRBD1 identical over 9 bases. Unmatched junction bases numbered 6, after V lost 3 bases and J lost 3 bases. Per the germline V gene, CDR1 is SEHNR and CDR2 is FQNEAQ (reference sequence). The CDR3 totals 15 residues. CDR3 DNA sequence: TGTGCCAGCAGCTTGGGACAGGGAACGGGCTACGAGCAGTACTTC. Translated, it gives CASSLGQGTGYEQYF.

V and J are TRBV15 and TRBJ2-5, with TRBD2 matching over 12 bases. J was trimmed by 1 base and V by 0 bases; bases with no gene match: 3. CDR3 size: 17 residues. CDR1 LNHNV and CDR2 YYDKDF come from the germline V gene (reference sequence). CDR3 DNA sequence: TGTGCCACCAGCAGAGAAGGGACTAGCGGGTTCCAAGAGACCCAGTACTTC. Translating gives CATSREGTSGFQETQYF.

The chain uses TRBV7-6 and TRBJ2-2; no clear D gene. With 2 bases removed from V and 9 bases from J, the gap between germline ends came to 7 bases. This CDR3 spans 12 amino acids. The germline gives CDR1 SGHVS, CDR2 FNYEAQ. The DNA of the CDR3 is TGTGCCAGCAGCTTATACTCCCGGGAGCTGTTTTTT. Translation: CASSLYSRELFF. Complete variable domain (other parts from reference TRBV7-6 and TRBJ2-2): GAGVSQSPRYKVTKRGQDVALRCDPISGHVSLYWYRQALGQGPEFLTYFNYEAQQDKSGLPNDRFSAERPEGSISTLTIQRTEQRDSAMYRCASSLYSRELFFGEGSRLTVL.

The gene calls are TRBV7-2 and TRBJ2-7; the D is unclear. Germline-derived CDR1 and CDR2 are SGHTA and FQGNSA. The CDR3 totals 15 residues. V lost 1 base, J lost 5 bases, and 15 bases lay in between. CDR3 in amino acids: CASSLDRVRSHEQYF. The CDR3 region has the DNA TGTGCCAGCAGCTTAGACAGAGTTAGGTCCCACGAGCAGTACTTC.

Only a few counts were recorded for this clone. The V call is TRBV29-1, the J call TRBJ1-2, with D perhaps matching TRBD1 (6 bases). The CDR3 runs 15 residues. From germline, CDR1 is SQVTM and CDR2 ANQGSEA. The V end lost 0 bases, the J end lost 4 bases, and 15 bases lay between the germline ends. In DNA form, the CDR3 reads TGCAGCGTTGAAGAAGGAATCAGGGGTGTCTATGGCTACACCTTC. This encodes CSVEEGIRGVYGYTF.

The genes are TRBV19 and TRBJ1-1, with TRBD1 matching over 7 bases. CDR3 size: 16 residues. The germline gives CDR1 LNHDA, CDR2 SQIVND (reference sequence). The V and J ends lost 11 bases and 0 bases, in that order; junction bases with no gene match: 15. The CDR3 DNA is TGTGCCGCCAGTCCCGAACAGGGGAGGATGAACACTGAAGCTTTCTTT. Protein product: CAASPEQGRMNTEAFF. The variable domain in full, with the rest retrieved from reference TRBV19 and TRBJ1-1, is DGGITQSPKYLFRKEGQNVTLSCEQNLNHDAMYWYRQDPGQGLRLIYYSQIVNDFQKGDIAEGYSVSREKKESFPLTVTSAQKNPTAFYLCAASPEQGRMNTEAFFGQGTRLTVV.

This clone was recorded only once. V is TRBV29-1 and J is TRBJ1-1; a weak D match, TRBD1 (6 bases). V gave up 5 bases and J gave up 1 base, with 11 bases separating them. The CDR3 has 13 residues. Per the germline V gene, CDR1 is SQVTM and CDR2 is ANQGSEA. For the CDR3, the DNA is TGCAGCGTTTCACAGGGACAGAACACTGAAGCTTTCTTT. Its protein product is CSVSQGQNTEAFF.

V gene TRBV19 combines with J gene TRBJ2-7, with D possibly matching TRBD2 (5 bases). V lost 5 bases and J 2 bases, leaving 13 bases between the germline ends. The CDR3 totals 14 residues. Germline values: CDR1 LNHDA, CDR2 SQIVND (reference sequence). The CDR3, as DNA: TGTGCCAGTAGTGGCCAAAGCGGCGCCTACGAGCAGTACGTC. This codes for CASSGQSGAYEQYV.

The chain has TRBV30 and TRBJ1-3, with 8 bases that match TRBD1. Germline values: CDR1 GTSNPN, CDR2 SVGIG (reference sequence). J gave up 3 bases and V 5 bases, and 3 bases lay outside the gene matches. The CDR3 contains 13 residues. The CDR3 nucleotides read TGTGCCTGGCAGGGGGCGCTTGGAAACACCATATATTTT. Protein sequence: CAWQGALGNTIYF. The full variable domain, rest sourced from reference TRBV30 and TRBJ1-3, is SQTIHQWPATLVQPVGSPLSLECTVEGTSNPNLYWYRQAAGRGLQLLFYSVGIGQISSEVPQNLSASRPQDRQFILSSKKLLLSDSGFYLCAWQGALGNTIYFGEGSWLTVV.

This clone occurred once. V gene TRBV15 combines with J gene TRBJ1-5, with D tentatively TRBD1 (6 bases). Trimming pared 0 bases from V and 3 bases from J, leaving 9 bases between. CDR3 length: 15 amino acids. Germline-derived CDR1 and CDR2 are LNHNV and YYDKDF (reference sequence). The CDR3 is CATSRDGQSNQPQHF. In DNA form, the CDR3 reads TGTGCCACCAGCAGAGATGGACAGTCCAATCAGCCCCAGCATTTT. The full variable domain, in which reference TRBV15 and TRBJ1-5 provide the parts outside the CDR3, is DAMVIQNPRYQVTQFGKPVTLSCSQTLNHNVMYWYQQKSSQAPKLLFHYYDKDFNNEADTPDNFQSRRPNTSFCFLDIRSPGLGDTAMYLCATSRDGQSNQPQHFGDGTRLSIL.